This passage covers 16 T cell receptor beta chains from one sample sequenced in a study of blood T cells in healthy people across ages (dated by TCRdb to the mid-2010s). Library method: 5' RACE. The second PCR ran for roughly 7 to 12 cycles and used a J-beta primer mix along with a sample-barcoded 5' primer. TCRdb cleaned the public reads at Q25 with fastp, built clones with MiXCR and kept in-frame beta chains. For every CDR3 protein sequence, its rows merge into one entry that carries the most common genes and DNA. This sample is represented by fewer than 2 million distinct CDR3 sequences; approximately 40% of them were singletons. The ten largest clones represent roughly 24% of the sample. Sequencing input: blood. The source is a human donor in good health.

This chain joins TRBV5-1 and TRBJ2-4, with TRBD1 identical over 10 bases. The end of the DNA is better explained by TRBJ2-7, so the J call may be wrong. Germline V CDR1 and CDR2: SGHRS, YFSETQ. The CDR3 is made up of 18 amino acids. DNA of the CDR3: TGCGCCAGCAGCTTGTTCGTCACCGGACAGGGGGGACAGTACGAGCAGTACTTC. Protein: CASSLFVTGQGGQYEQYF.

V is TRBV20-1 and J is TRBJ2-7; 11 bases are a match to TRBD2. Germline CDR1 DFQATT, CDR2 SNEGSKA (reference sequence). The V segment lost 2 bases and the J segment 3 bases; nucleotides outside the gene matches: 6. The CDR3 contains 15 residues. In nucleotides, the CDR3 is TGCAGTGCTAGAAAGGGGACTAGCGGACGCTACGAGCAGTACTTC. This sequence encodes CSARKGTSGRYEQYF.

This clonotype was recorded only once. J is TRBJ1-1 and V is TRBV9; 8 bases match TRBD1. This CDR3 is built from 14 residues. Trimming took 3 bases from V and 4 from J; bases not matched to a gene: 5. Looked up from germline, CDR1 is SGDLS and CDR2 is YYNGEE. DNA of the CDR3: TGTGCCAGCAGCGGGACAGGGAAGGGCACTGAAGCTTTCTTT. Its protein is CASSGTGKGTEAFF.

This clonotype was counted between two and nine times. The CDR3 bases are TGTGCCAGCAGTCCGGGACAGACCTACTACGAGCAGTACTTC. Amino acid sequence: CASSPGQTYYEQYF. The chain recombines TRBV6-5 with TRBJ2-7; TRBD1 matches 7 bases. CDR1 and CDR2 (germline): MNHEY, SVGAGI. V shed 5 bases, J shed 3 bases, and the junction held 7 bases outside the gene matches. The CDR3 has 14 residues.

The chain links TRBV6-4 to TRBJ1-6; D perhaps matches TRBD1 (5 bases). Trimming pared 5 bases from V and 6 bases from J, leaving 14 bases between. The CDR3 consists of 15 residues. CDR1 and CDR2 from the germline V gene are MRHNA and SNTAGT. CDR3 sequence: CASSRGPNSNSPLHF. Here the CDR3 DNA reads TGTGCCAGCAGTCGGGGCCCCAACTCTAATTCACCCCTCCACTTT.

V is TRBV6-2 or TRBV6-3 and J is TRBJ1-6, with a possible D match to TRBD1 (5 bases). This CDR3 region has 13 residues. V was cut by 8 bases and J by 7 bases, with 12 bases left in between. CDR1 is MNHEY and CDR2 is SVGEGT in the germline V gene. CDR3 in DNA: TGTGCCAGCCAGGGAGGGCGGAATTCACCCCTCCACTTT. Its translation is CASQGGRNSPLHF.

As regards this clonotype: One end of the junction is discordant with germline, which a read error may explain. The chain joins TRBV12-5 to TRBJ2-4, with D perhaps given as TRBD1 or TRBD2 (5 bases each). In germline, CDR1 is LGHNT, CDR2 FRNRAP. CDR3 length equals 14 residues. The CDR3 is CTSGTGTAQNIQYF. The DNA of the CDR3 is TGTACTAGTGGCACCGGGACGGCCCAAAACATTCAGTACTTC.

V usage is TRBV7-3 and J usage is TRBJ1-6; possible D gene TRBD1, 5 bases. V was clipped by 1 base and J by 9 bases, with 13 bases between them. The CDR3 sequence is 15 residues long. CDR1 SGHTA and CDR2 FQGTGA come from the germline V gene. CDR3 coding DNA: TGTGCCAGCAGCTTAAGGTCCGATGGGGGTTCACCCCTCCACTTT. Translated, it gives CASSLRSDGGSPLHF. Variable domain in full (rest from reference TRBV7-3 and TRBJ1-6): GAGVSQTPSNKVTEKGKYVELRCDPISGHTALYWYRQSLGQGPEFLIYFQGTGAADDSGLPNDRFFAVRPEGSVSTLKIQRTERGDSAVYLCASSLRSDGGSPLHFGNGTRLTVT.

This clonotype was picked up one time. The CDR3: CAWSAKAGSGEQYF. The DNA for the CDR3 is TGTGCCTGGAGCGCCAAAGCGGGGTCGGGTGAGCAGTACTTC. This chain links TRBV30 with TRBJ2-5; 7 positions match TRBD2. Trimming cost V 3 bases and J 11 bases; bases outside gene matches: 15. CDR1 and CDR2 from the germline V gene are GTSNPN and SVGIG (reference sequence). The CDR3 loop spans 14 amino acids. The full variable domain, with the rest looked up from reference TRBV30 and TRBJ2-5, is SQTIHQWPATLVQPVGSPLSLECTVEGTSNPNLYWYRQAAGRGLQLLFYSVGIGQISSEVPQNLSASRPQDRQFILSSKKLLLSDSGFYLCAWSAKAGSGEQYFGPGTRLLVL.

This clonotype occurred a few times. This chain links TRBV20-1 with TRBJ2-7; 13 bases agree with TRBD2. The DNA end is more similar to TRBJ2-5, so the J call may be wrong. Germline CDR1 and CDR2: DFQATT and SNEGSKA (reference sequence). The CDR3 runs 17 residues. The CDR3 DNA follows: TGCAGTGCCCCCCCTGAGGGACTAGCGGGGAGCCAAGAGACCCAGTACTTC. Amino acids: CSAPPEGLAGSQETQYF.

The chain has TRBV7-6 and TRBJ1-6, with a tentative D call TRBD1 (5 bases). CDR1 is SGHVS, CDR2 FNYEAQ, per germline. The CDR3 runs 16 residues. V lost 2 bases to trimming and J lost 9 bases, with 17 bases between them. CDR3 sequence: CASSLWDRGGISPLHF. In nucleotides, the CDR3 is TGTGCCAGCAGCTTATGGGACCGAGGAGGGATTTCACCCCTCCACTTT. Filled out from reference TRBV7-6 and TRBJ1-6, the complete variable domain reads GAGVSQSPRYKVTKRGQDVALRCDPISGHVSLYWYRQALGQGPEFLTYFNYEAQQDKSGLPNDRFSAERPEGSISTLTIQRTEQRDSAMYRCASSLWDRGGISPLHFGNGTRLTVT.

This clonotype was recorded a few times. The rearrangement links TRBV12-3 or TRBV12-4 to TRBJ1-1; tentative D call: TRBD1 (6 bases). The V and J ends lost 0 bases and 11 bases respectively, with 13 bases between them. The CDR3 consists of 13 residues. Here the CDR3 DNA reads TGTGCCAGCAGTTTAGCTGACAGGCCCCTGGCTTTCTTT. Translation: CASSLADRPLAFF.

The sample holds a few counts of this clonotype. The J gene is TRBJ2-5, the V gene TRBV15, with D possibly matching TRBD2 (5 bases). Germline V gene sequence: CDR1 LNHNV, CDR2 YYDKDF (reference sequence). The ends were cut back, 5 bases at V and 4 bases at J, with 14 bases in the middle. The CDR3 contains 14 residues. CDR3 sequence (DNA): TGTGCCACCAGCTTGGACTTAGCTCGAGAGACCCAGTACTTC. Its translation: CATSLDLARETQYF.

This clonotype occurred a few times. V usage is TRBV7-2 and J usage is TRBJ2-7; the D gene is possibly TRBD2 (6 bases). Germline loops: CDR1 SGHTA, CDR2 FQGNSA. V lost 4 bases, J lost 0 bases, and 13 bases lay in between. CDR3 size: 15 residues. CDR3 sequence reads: CASSWRDGSSYEQYF. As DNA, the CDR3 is TGTGCCAGCAGCTGGCGGGACGGAAGCTCCTACGAGCAGTACTTC.

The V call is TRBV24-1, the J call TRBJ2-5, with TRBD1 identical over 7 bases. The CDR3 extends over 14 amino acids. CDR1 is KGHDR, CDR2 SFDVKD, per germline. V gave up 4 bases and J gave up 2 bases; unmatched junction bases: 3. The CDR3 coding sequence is TGTGCCACCAGTGACAGGGGGTATCAAGAGACCCAGTACTTC. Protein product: CATSDRGYQETQYF.

The CDR3 reads CASSPSVQETQYF. Written as DNA, the CDR3 is TGTGCCAGCAGTCCTAGCGTTCAAGAGACCCAGTACTTC. The rearrangement joins TRBV27 to TRBJ2-5, with a weak D call TRBD2 (6 bases). The CDR3 runs to 13 residues. Trimming cost V 5 bases and J 2 bases, with 9 bases left between them. Germline CDR1 MNHEY, CDR2 SMNVEV (reference sequence).